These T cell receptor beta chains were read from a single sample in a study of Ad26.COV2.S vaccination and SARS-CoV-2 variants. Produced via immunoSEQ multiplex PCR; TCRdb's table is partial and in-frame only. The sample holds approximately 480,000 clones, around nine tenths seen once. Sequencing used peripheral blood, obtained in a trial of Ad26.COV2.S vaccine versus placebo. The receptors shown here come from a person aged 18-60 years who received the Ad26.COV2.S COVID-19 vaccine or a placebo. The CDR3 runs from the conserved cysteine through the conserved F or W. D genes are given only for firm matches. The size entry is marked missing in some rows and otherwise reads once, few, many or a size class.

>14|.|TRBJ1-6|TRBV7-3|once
CASSLGRLNSPLHF
TGTGCCAGCAGCTTAGGACGGCTAAATTCACCCCTCCACTTT
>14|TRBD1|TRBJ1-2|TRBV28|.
CASTIRQGARGYTF
TGTGCCAGCACCATTAGACAGGGGGCTCGTGGCTACACCTTC
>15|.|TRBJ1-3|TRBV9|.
CASSVGIDTGNTIYF
TGTGCCAGCAGCGTAGGAATTGACACTGGAAACACCATATATTTT
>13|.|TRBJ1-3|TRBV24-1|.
CATQGVAGNTIYF
TGTGCCACCCAAGGGGTGGCTGGAAACACCATATATTTT
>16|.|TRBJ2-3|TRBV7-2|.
CASSYRTARSTDTQYF
TGTGCCAGCAGCTATCGGACTGCCCGAAGCACAGATACGCAGTATTTT
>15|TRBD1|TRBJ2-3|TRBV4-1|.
CASSQRDRGPDTQYF
TGCGCCAGCAGCCAAAGGGACAGGGGGCCAGATACGCAGTATTTT
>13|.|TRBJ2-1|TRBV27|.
CASSLLRGNEQFF
TGTGCCAGCAGTTTATTGCGGGGCAATGAGCAGTTCTTC
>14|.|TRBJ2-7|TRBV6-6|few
CASSYSTASYEQYF
TGTGCCAGCAGTTACTCGACGGCGTCCTACGAGCAGTACTTC
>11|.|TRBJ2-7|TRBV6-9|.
CASPPGHEQYF
TGTGCCAGCCCCCCGGGACACGAGCAGTACTTC
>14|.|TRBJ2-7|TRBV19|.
CASSISLLNYEQYF
TGTGCCAGTAGTATATCCTTATTAAACTACGAGCAGTACTTC
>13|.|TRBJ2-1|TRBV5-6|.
CASRAARNNEQFF
TGTGCCAGCAGGGCCGCTAGGAACAATGAGCAGTTCTTC
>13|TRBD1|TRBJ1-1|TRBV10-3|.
CAISPTGATEAFF
TGTGCCATCAGTCCGACAGGGGCCACTGAAGCTTTCTTT
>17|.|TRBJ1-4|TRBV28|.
CASSPTSRLGANEKLFF
TGTGCCAGCAGTCCGACATCCCGTCTTGGGGCTAATGAAAAACTGTTTTTT
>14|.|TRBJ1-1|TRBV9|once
CASSRDGSYTEAFF
TGTGCCAGCAGCCGGGACGGATCCTACACTGAAGCTTTCTTT
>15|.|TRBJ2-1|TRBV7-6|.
CASSRQASSYNEQFF
TGTGCCAGCAGCCGACAGGCCAGCTCCTACAATGAGCAGTTCTTC
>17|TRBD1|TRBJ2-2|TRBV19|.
CASSKGQGQTNTGELFF
TGTGCCAGTAGTAAGGGACAGGGACAGACGAACACCGGGGAGCTGTTTTTT
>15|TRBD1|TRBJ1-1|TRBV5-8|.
CASSKGDRANTEAFF
TGTGCCAGCAGTAAGGGGGACAGAGCAAACACTGAAGCTTTCTTT
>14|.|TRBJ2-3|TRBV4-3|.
CASSQEEGRGTQYF
TGCGCCAGCAGCCAAGAAGAGGGAAGGGGTACGCAGTATTTT
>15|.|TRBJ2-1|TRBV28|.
CASRGGTAAYNEQFF
TGTGCCAGCAGGGGGGGGACAGCTGCCTACAATGAGCAGTTCTTC
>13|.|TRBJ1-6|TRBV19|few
CASSTAYNSPLHF
TGTGCCAGTAGTACGGCCTATAATTCACCCCTCCACTTT
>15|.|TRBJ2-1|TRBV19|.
CASSQKGPYGNEQFF
TGTGCCAGTAGTCAGAAGGGGCCCTATGGGAATGAGCAGTTCTTC
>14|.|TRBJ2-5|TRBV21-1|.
CASSWGLHQETQYF
TGTGCCAGCAGCTGGGGACTCCACCAAGAGACCCAGTACTTC
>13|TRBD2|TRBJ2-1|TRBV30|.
CAWMASGSSEQFF
TGTGCCTGGATGGCTAGCGGGAGTAGTGAGCAGTTCTTC